Sequencing of this T cell receptor beta chain was carried out in a study of OX40 agonist ivuxolimab in advanced cancers. Study overall: Partial responses were seen in three patients, one with hepatocellular carcinoma and two with cutaneous melanoma. General study findings and limits: Undetermined was the antigen specificity of the expanded peripheral T cells. CD4+ T cells averaged fewer expanded clones than CD8+ T cells.

Germline assignment: CDR1 MNHEY and CDR2 SMNVEV (reference sequence). V shed 5 bases, J shed 4 bases, and the junction held 4 bases outside the gene matches. The CDR3 extends over 13 amino acids. Points on this clone: What it binds is unknown.

Sequencing used immunoSEQ multiplex PCR; TCRdb keeps in-frame clones, though not all of them. The table lists more than 60,000 clones, about 87% of them singletons. The chain recombines TRBV27 with TRBJ1-2, with 7 bases that match TRBD1. The material sequenced was CD4+ or CD8+ T cells sorted from blood, taken in a trial of the OX40 agonist ivuxolimab. The source of this sequence is an adult with an advanced solid tumor such as melanoma, head and neck, liver or kidney cancer. The CDR3: CASSPRDSYGYTF. The CDR3 region has the DNA TGTGCCAGCAGTCCAAGGGACAGCTATGGCTACACCTTC.